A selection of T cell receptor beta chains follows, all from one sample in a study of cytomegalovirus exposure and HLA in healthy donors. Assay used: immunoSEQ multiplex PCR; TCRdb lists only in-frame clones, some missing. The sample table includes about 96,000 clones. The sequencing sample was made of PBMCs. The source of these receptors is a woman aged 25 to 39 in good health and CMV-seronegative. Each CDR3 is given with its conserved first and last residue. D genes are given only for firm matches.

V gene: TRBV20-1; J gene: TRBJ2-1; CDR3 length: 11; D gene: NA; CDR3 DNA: TGCAGTGCTCCAGGGGTCAGTGAGCAGTTCTTC; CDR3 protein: CSAPGVSEQFF
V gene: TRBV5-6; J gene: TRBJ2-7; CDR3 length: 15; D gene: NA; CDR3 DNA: TGTGCCAGCCTTCCCAGGGGCGTAAGCTCCTACGAGCAGTACTTC; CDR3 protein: CASLPRGVSSYEQYF
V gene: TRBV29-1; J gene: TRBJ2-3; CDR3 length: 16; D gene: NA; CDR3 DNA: TGCAGCGTGGCCAGGGGAGAATCCTTGGGTACAGATACGCAGTATTTT; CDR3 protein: CSVARGESLGTDTQYF
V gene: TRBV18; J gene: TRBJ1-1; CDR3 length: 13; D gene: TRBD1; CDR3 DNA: TGTGCCAGCCTTGGACAGGTGAACACTGAAGCTTTCTTT; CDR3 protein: CASLGQVNTEAFF
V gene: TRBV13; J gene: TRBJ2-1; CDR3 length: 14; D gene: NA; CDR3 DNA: TGTGCCAGCAGCCCTCAGGGGGGAGACAATGAGCAGTTCTTC; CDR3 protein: CASSPQGGDNEQFF
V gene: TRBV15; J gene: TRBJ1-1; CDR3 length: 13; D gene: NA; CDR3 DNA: TGTGCCACCAGCAGAGATCTCAGAGGTGAAGCTTTCTTT; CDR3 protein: CATSRDLRGEAFF
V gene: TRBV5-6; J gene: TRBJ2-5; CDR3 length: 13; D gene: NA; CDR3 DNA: TGTGCCAGCAGTACCGGACTATATGAGACCCAGTACTTC; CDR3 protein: CASSTGLYETQYF
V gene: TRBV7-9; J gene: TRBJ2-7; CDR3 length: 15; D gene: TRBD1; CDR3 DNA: TGTGCCAGCAGCTTAACGACAGGGGGCCTCTACGAGCAGTACTTC; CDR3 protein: CASSLTTGGLYEQYF
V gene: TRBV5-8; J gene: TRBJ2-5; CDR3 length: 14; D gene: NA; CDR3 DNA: TGTGCCAGCAGCTTGTCGTCAGAACAAGAGACCCAGTACTTC; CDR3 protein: CASSLSSEQETQYF
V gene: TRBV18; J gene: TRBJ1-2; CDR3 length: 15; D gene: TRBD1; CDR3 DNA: TGTGCCAGCTCACTAGGGACAGCGGGCGGCTATGGCTACACCTTC; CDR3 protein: CASSLGTAGGYGYTF
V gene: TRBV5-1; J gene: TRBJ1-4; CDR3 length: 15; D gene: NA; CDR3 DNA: TGCGCCAGCAGCTTGTACGGGAATGCGAATGAAAAACTGTTTTTT; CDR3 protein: CASSLYGNANEKLFF
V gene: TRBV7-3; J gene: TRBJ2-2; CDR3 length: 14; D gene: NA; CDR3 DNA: TGTGCCAGCAGACTACAGGATCGGACCGGGGAGCTGTTTTTT; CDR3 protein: CASRLQDRTGELFF
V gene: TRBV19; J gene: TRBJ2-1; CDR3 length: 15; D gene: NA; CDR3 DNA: TGTGCCAGTACGACAGGGACTAGATCCTACAATGAGCAGTTCTTC; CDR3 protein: CASTTGTRSYNEQFF
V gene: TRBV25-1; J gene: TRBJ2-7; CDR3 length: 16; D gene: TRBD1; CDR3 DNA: TGTGCCAGCAGTGAAGGGCGACAGGGGACCATTTACGAGCAGTACTTC; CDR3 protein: CASSEGRQGTIYEQYF
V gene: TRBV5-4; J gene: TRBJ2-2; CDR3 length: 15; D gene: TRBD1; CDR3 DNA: TGTGCCAGCAGCTTCAGACAGGGTAGCACCGGGGAGCTGTTTTTT; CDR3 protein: CASSFRQGSTGELFF
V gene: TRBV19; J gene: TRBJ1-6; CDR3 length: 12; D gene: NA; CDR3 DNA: TGTGCCAGTAATCGGGGTGATTCACCCCTCCACTTT; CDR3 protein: CASNRGDSPLHF
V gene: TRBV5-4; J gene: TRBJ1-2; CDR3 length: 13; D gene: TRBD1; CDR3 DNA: TGTGCCAGCAGCTTTGACAGGGTCCATGGCTACACCTTC; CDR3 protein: CASSFDRVHGYTF
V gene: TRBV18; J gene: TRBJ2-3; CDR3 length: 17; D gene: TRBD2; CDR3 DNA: TGTGCCAGCTCACCACGGGAAAGCGGGGGGGCCGGAGATACGCAGTATTTT; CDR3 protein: CASSPRESGGAGDTQYF
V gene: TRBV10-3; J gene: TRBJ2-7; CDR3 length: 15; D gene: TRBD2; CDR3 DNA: TGTGCCATCAGTCGTAACAGCGGGAGGGAAGACGAGCAGTACTTC; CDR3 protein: CAISRNSGREDEQYF
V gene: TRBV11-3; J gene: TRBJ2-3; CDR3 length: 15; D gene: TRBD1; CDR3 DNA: TGTGCCAGCAGCCGCGGGACAGGGAGCACAGATACGCAGTATTTT; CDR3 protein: CASSRGTGSTDTQYF
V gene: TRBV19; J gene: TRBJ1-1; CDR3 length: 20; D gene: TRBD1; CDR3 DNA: TGTGCCAGTAGTCCAGAATCATCGGGGACAGGGTACGAGGTGTACACTGAAGCTTTCTTT; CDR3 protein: CASSPESSGTGYEVYTEAFF
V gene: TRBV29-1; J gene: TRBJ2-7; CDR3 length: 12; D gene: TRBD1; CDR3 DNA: TGCAGCACCTCAGGGGGCTCGTACGAGCAGTACTTC; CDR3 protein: CSTSGGSYEQYF
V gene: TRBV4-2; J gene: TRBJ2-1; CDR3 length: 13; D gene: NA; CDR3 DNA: TGTGCCAGCAGCCAACTCAGGATAAATGAGCAGTTCTTC; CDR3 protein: CASSQLRINEQFF
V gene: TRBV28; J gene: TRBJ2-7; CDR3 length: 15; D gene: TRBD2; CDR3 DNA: TGTGCCAGCAGCTCCATTAGCGGGAGGAGGTACGAGCAGTACTTC; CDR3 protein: CASSSISGRRYEQYF
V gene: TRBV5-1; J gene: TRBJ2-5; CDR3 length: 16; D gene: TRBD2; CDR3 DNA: TGCGCCGGCAGCTTGGGACTAGCGGGGGGACAAGAGACCCAGTACTTC; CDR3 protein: CAGSLGLAGGQETQYF
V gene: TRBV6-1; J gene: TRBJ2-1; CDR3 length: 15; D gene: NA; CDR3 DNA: TGTGCCAGCAGGGAAGACAGCTCCCGTGGTAGCGGGCAGTTCTTC; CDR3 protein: CASREDSSRGSGQFF
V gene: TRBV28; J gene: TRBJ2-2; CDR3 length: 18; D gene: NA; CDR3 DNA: TGTGCCAGCAGTTTTCTGGCGTTACAGGGCTACTTCACCGGGGAGCTGTTTTTT; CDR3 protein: CASSFLALQGYFTGELFF
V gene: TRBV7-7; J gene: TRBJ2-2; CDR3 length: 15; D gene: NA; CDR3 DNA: TGTGCTAGCAGCCCCTGGGCAGCGAACACCGGGGAGCTGTTTTTT; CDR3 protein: CASSPWAANTGELFF
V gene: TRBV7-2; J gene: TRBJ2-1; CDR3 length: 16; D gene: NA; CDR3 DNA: TGTGCCAGCAGCAATTCCATAGTCCAGGGCTACAATGAGCAGTTCTTC; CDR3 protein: CASSNSIVQGYNEQFF
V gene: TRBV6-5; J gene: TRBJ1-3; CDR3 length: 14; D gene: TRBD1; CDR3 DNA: TGTGCCAGCAGCACACAGGGGGCTGGAAACACCATATATTTT; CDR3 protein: CASSTQGAGNTIYF
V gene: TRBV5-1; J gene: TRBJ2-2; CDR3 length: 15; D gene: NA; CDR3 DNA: TGCGCCAGCAGCTTGGACGGGTACTTCACCGGGGAGCTGTTTTTT; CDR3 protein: CASSLDGYFTGELFF
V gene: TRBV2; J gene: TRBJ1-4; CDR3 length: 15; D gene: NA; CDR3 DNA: TGTGCCAGCAGCAAGAGCGCGGGGGCTAATGAAAAACTGTTTTTT; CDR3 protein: CASSKSAGANEKLFF
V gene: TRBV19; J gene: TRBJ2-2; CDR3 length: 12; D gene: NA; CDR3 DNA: TGTGCCAGTAGCCCTAGTAACGGGGAGCTGTTTTTT; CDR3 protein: CASSPSNGELFF
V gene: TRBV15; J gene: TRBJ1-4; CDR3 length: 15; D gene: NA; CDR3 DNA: TGTGCCACCAGCAGAGATTACAGGTCAAATGAAAAACTGTTTTTT; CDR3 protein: CATSRDYRSNEKLFF
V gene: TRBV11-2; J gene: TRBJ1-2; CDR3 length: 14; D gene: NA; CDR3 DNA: TGTGCCAGCAGCTCGACGCCAGGCCACTATGGCTACACCTTC; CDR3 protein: CASSSTPGHYGYTF
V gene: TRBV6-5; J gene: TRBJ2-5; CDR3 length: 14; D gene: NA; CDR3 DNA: TGTGCCAGCAGTTACTCTGGGGGCAAAGAGACCCAGTACTTC; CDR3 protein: CASSYSGGKETQYF
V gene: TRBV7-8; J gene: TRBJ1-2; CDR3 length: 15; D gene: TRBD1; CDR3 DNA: TGTGCCAGCAGCTTACGGCTGGGACAGGGAGGGGGCTACACCTTC; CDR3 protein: CASSLRLGQGGGYTF
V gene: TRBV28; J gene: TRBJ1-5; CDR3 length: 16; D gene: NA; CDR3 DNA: TGTGCCAGCAGTCCATTCCAGATTTATAGCAATCAGCCCCAGCATTTT; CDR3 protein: CASSPFQIYSNQPQHF
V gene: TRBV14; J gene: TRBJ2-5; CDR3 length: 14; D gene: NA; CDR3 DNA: TGTGCCAGCAGCCAGGGCTCGTGGTATGAGACCCAGTACTTC; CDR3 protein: CASSQGSWYETQYF
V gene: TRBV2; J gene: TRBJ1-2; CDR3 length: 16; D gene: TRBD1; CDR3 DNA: TGTGCCAGCAGTACCGGGGGACAGGGGAATAACTATGGCTACACCTTC; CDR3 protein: CASSTGGQGNNYGYTF
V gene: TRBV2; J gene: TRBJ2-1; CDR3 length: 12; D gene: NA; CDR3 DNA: TGTGCCAGCACCCCATCTGGCTTTGAGCAGTTCTTC; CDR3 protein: CASTPSGFEQFF
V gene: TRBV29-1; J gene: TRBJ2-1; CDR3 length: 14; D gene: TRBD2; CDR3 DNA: TGCAGCGTTGGGACTAGCGGGAGCGGGAATGAGCAGTTCTTC; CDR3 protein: CSVGTSGSGNEQFF
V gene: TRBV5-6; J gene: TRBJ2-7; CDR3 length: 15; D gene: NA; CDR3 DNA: TGTGCCAGCAGCTCCTTGGGGGTAGGGGGCTACGAGCAGTACTTC; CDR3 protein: CASSSLGVGGYEQYF
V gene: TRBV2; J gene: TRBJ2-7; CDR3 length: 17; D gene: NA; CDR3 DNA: TGTGCCAGTGACCCCTTCCCAGGGGGGTCAGGCTCCTACGAGCAGTACTTC; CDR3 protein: CASDPFPGGSGSYEQYF
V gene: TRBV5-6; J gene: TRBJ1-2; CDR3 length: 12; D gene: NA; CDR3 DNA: TGTGCCAGCAATAGGGGACTCTATGGCTACACCTTC; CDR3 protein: CASNRGLYGYTF
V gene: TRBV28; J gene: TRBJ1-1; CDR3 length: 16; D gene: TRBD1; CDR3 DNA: TGTGCCAGCAGTTCCCCGTTGACAGGGGTGAACACTGAAGCTTTCTTT; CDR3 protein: CASSSPLTGVNTEAFF
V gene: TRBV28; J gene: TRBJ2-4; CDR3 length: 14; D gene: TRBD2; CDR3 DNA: TGTGCCAGCAGTTCTTCCGGACTAGAAGTCATTCAGTACTTC; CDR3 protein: CASSSSGLEVIQYF
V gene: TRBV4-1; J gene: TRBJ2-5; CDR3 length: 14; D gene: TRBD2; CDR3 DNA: TGCGCCAGCAGCGCCAGCGGGAGTCCAGAGACCCAGTACTTC; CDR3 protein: CASSASGSPETQYF
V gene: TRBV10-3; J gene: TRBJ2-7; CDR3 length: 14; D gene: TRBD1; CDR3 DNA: TGTGCCAGTGGTTCGGGACAGGGTAGCTACGAGCAGTACTTC; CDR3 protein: CASGSGQGSYEQYF
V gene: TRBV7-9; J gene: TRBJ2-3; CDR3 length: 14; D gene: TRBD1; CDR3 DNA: TGTGCCAGCGTCGGGACAGGGGGCGAAGATACGCAGTATTTT; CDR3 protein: CASVGTGGEDTQYF
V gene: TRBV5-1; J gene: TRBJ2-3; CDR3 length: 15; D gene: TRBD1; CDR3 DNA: TGCGCCAGCAGCTACGGGACAGGGGCCCCAGATACGCAGTATTTT; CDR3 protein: CASSYGTGAPDTQYF
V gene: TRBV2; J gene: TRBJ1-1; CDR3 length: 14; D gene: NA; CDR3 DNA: TGTGCCAGCACCCGCAGGGCAGCGGGCACTGAAGCTTTCTTT; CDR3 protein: CASTRRAAGTEAFF
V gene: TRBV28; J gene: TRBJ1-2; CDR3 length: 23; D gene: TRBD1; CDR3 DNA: TGTGCCAGCAGTTTCCCCCCCGCCTCCACCCCGGGACAGGGGGCGCTGGGTCGAAGGGGCTACACCTTC; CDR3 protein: CASSFPPASTPGQGALGRRGYTF
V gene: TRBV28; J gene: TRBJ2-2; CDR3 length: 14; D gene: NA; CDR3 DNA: TGTGCCACCAGTCCGGGACTGAACACCGGGGAGCTGTTTTTT; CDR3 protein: CATSPGLNTGELFF
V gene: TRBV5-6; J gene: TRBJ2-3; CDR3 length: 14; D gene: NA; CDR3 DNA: TGTGCCAGCAGCTTGGTGGGCACCCACGATACGCAGTATTTT; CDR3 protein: CASSLVGTHDTQYF
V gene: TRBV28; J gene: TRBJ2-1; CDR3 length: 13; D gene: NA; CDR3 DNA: TGTGCCACCCGGGGTAGCGGTTACAATGAGCAGTTCTTC; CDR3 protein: CATRGSGYNEQFF
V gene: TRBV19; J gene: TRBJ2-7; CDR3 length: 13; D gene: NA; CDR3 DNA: TGTGCCAGTAGTTCACAGGGTACCTACGAGCAGTACTTC; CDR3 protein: CASSSQGTYEQYF
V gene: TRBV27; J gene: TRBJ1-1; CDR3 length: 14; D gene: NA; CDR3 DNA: TGTGCCAGCAGTTCTCATGCAGGGTCCACTGAAGCTTTCTTT; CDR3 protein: CASSSHAGSTEAFF
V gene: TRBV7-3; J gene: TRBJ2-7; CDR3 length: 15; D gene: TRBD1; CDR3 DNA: TGTGCCAGCAGCTTAGATCCGTCAGGGACAGAGGAGCAGTACTTC; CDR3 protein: CASSLDPSGTEEQYF
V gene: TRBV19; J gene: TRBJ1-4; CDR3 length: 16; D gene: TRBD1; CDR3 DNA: TGTGCCAGTAGTTTCTCGACAGGGGATTATAATGAAAAACTGTTTTTT; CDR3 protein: CASSFSTGDYNEKLFF